This T cell receptor beta chain appears in the sequencing data of a study of blood T cell repertoires in COVID-19. Overall study context: COVID-19 samples, acute and convalescent, were from the United States, Italy and Spain. In each case, the material was cDNA or gDNA derived from T cells, B-cell-depleted T cells, or PBMCs.

Germline CDR1 reads SGHDN; CDR2 reads FVKESK. CDR3 length: 15 amino acids. Trimming stripped 1 base from V and 8 bases from J, with 17 bases between. Per the original methods: Reference gene primer amplification gave nucleated cell count estimates. Some clones are missing from TCRdb's copy, which holds only in-frame ones; the method was immunoSEQ multiplex PCR. Clone size and V and J calls were adopted from that table, with D and trimming inferred from the DNA. There are some 26,000 clones in the sample; 81% occur only once, and around 50% lies in the top ten. Sequencing was carried out using peripheral blood. V usage is TRBV14 and J usage is TRBJ1-2; D perhaps matches TRBD1 (5 bases). This receptor was obtained from a man aged 45 to 65 with active or convalescent COVID-19. CDR3 sequence: CASSQGVGAVGGYTF. In DNA form, the CDR3 reads TGTGCCAGCAGCCAAGGAGTAGGGGCGGTCGGAGGCTACACCTTC.